This note documents a single T cell receptor beta chain sequence. These data are taken from a study of blood T cell repertoires in COVID-19. Recruitment covered roughly 24 US areas and drew participants whose ages spanned roughly 18 to 100 years. Clones were sequenced by immunoSEQ multiplex PCR, and TCRdb holds only the in-frame ones, with some missing. The sample consists of more than 200,000 clones, around nine tenths of them appearing once. Sequencing input: PBMCs or T cells enriched from blood (not recorded which). The TCR was taken from a woman aged 50 to 60 who had recovered from COVID-19.

CDR3 DNA sequence: TGCGCCAGCAGCTTGGGGAGGGCCGACACCGGGGAGCTGTTTTTT. This encodes CASSLGRADTGELFF. V usage is TRBV5-1 and J usage is TRBJ2-2; possible D gene TRBD2, 6 bases. Germline values: CDR1 SGHRS, CDR2 YFSETQ. V was cut by 0 bases and J by 3 bases, with 9 bases left in between. This CDR3 region has 15 residues.